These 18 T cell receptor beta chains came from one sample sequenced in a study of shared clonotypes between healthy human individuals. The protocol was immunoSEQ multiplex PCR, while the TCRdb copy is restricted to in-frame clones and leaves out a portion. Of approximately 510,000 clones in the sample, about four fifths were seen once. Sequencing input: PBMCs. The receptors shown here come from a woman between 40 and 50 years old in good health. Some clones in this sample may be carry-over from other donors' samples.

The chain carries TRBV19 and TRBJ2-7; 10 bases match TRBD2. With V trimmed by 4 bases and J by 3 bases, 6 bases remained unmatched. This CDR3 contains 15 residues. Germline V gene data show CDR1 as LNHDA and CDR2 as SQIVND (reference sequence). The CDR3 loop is CASSRLGTSDYEQYF. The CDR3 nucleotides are TGTGCCAGTAGTAGGTTGGGGACTAGCGACTACGAGCAGTACTTC.

The CDR3 sequence: CASSASGRNTEAFF. Here the CDR3 DNA reads TGTGCCAGTAGTGCCAGCGGACGGAACACTGAAGCTTTCTTT. This chain joins TRBV19 and TRBJ1-1; D uncertain. Trimming pared 5 bases from V and 1 base from J, leaving 11 bases between. The length of the CDR3 is 14 residues. Germline assignment: CDR1 LNHDA and CDR2 SQIVND (reference sequence).

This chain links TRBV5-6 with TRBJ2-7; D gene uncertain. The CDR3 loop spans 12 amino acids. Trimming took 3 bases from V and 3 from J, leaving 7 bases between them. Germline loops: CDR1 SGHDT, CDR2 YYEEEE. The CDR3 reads CASSSLNYEQYF. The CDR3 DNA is TGTGCCAGCAGCTCACTGAACTACGAGCAGTACTTC.

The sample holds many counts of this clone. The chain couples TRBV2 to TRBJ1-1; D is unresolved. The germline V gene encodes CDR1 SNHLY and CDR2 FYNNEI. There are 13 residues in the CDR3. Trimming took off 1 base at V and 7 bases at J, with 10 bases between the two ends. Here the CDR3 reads CASSEVLGLEAFF. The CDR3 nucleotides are TGTGCCAGCAGTGAAGTGTTAGGGCTTGAAGCTTTCTTT.

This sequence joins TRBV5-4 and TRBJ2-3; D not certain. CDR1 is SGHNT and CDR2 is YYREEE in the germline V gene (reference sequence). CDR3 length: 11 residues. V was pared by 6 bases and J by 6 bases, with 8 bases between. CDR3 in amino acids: CASTALDTQYF. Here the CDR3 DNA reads TGTGCCAGCACAGCGCTTGATACGCAGTATTTT.

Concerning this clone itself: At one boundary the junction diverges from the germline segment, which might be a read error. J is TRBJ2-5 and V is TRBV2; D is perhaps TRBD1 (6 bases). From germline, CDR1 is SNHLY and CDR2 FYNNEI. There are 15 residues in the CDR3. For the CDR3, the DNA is TGTGCCAGCAGCGAAGGGACACCCGACATAGAGACCCAGTACTTC. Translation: CASSEGTPDIETQYF.

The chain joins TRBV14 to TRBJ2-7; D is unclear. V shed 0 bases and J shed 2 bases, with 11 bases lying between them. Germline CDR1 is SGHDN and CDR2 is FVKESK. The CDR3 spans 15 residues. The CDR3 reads CASSQDSRYTYEQYF. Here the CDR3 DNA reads TGTGCCAGCAGCCAAGATTCGAGGTACACCTACGAGCAGTACTTC.

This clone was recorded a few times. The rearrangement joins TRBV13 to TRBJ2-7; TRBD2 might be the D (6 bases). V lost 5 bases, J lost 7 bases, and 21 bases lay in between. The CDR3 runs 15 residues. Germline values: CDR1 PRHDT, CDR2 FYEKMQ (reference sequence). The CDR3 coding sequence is TGTGCCAGCAGCCCCTCCCGGCGGGACCGGGTGGAGCAGTACTTC. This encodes CASSPSRRDRVEQYF.

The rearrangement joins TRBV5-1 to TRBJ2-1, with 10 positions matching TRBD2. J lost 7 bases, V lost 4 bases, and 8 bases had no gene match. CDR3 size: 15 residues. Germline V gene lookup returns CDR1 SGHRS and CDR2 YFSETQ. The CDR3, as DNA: TGCGCCAGCAGCCCCCTAGCGGGAGCAGGGAATGAGCAGTTCTTC. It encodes CASSPLAGAGNEQFF.

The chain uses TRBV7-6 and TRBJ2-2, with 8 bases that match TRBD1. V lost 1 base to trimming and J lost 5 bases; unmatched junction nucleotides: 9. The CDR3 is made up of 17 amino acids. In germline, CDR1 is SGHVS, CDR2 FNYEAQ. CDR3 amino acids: CASSLVPGTGETGELFF. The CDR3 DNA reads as TGTGCCAGCAGCTTAGTCCCAGGGACAGGAGAAACCGGGGAGCTGTTTTTT.

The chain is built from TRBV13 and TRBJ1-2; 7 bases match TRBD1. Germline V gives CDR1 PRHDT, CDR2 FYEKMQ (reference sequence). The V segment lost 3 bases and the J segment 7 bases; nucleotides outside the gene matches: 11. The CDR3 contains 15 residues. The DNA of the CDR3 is TGTGCCAGCAGCTTCGGGGCAGGGGGGTTGATTGGCTACACCTTC. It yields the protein CASSFGAGGLIGYTF.

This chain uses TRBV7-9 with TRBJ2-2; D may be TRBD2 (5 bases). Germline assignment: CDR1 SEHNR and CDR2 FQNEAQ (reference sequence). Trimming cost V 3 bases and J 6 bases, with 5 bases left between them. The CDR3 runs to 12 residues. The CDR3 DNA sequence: TGTGCCAGCAGCTTGGAGGCCGGGGAGCTGTTTTTT. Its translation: CASSLEAGELFF.

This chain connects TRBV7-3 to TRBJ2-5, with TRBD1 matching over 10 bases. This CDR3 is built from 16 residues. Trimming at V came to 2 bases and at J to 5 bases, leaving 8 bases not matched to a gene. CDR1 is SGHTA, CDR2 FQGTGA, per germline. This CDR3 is CASSLRGTGVQETQYF. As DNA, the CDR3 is TGTGCCAGCAGCTTACGAGGGACAGGGGTGCAGGAGACCCAGTACTTC.

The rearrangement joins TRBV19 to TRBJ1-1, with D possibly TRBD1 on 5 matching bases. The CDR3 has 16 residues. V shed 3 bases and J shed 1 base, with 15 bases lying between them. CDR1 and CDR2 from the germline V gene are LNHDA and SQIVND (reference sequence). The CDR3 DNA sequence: TGTGCCAGTAGTATGCATGAGGGGCGAGAGAACACTGAAGCTTTCTTT. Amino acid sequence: CASSMHEGRENTEAFF.

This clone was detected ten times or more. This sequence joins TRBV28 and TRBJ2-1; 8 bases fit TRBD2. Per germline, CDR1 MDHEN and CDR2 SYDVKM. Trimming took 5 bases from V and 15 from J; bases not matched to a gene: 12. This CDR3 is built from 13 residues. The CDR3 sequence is CASSPIAGRAPFF. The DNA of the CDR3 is TGTGCCAGCAGTCCCATAGCGGGACGGGCGCCGTTCTTC. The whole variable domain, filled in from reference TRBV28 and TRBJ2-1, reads DVKVTQSSRYLVKRTGEKVFLECVQDMDHENMFWYRQDPGLGLRLIYFSYDVKMKEKGDIPEGYSVSREKKERFSLILESASTNQTSMYLCASSPIAGRAPFFGPGTRLTVL.

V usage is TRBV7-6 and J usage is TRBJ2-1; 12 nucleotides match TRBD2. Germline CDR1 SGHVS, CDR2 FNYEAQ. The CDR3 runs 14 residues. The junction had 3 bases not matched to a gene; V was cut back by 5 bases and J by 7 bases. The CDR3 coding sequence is TGTGCCAGCAGCCCCGGGACTAGCGGGAATGAGCAGTTCTTC. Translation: CASSPGTSGNEQFF.

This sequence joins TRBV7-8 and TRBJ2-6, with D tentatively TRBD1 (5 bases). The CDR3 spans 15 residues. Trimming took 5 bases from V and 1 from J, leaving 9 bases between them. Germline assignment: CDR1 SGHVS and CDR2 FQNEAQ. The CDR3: CASSAPGSGANVLTF. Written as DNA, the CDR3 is TGTGCCAGCAGCGCCCCAGGGTCTGGGGCCAACGTCCTGACTTTC.

CDR3 sequence reads: CASSFGQGWNQPQHF. The CDR3 DNA is TGTGCCAGCAGTTTCGGACAGGGATGGAATCAGCCCCAGCATTTT. The chain employs TRBV27 and TRBJ1-5, with 8 bases aligning to TRBD1. Germline lookup yields CDR1 MNHEY and CDR2 SMNVEV (reference sequence). The CDR3 runs 15 residues. The J segment lost 4 bases and the V segment lost 3 bases, leaving 5 bases of the junction unmatched.